This record covers a single TCR beta chain. This entry comes from a study of radiotherapy plus CTLA-4 blockade in lung cancer. Repertoires were generated with immunoSEQ multiplex PCR, while TCRdb's copy carries only in-frame clones and drops some. The sample consists of 75,000 to 100,000 clones, under 85% of them appearing once. J gave up 2 bases and V 2 bases, and 4 bases lay outside the gene matches. The CDR3 length is 16 residues. Germline V gene sequence: CDR1 LNHNV, CDR2 YYDKDF (reference sequence). The source was peripheral blood, collected from a patient treated with radiotherapy plus ipilimumab. The rearrangement uses TRBV15 and TRBJ2-3; 10 bases line up with TRBD2. This TCR was recovered from a human donor with non-small cell lung cancer who had a partial response to radiotherapy plus ipilimumab. Some clones in this sample may be carry-over from other donors' samples. In DNA form, the CDR3 reads TGTGCCACCAGCAGATTAGCGGGAGGTAACACAGATACGCAGTATTTT. Translating gives CATSRLAGGNTDTQYF.